This T cell receptor beta chain is from a study of control samples from healthy donors and cancer patients. Using immunoSEQ multiplex PCR, the repertoire was profiled, and TCRdb retains in-frame clones only, with some absent. The sample shows 120,000 or so clones, approximately 94% of them seen only once. Trimming cost V 6 bases and J 7 bases; bases outside gene matches: 7. This CDR3 spans 14 amino acids. Looked up from germline, CDR1 is LNHDA and CDR2 is SQIVND (reference sequence). The genes are TRBV19 and TRBJ1-5; 9 nucleotides line up with TRBD1. The clonotype originates from a man in his forties or fifties with head and neck cancer. Sequenced sample: PBMCs. CDR3 in amino acids: CASRPTGGRQPQHF. For the CDR3, the DNA is TGTGCCAGTAGGCCAACAGGGGGCCGGCAGCCCCAGCATTTT.